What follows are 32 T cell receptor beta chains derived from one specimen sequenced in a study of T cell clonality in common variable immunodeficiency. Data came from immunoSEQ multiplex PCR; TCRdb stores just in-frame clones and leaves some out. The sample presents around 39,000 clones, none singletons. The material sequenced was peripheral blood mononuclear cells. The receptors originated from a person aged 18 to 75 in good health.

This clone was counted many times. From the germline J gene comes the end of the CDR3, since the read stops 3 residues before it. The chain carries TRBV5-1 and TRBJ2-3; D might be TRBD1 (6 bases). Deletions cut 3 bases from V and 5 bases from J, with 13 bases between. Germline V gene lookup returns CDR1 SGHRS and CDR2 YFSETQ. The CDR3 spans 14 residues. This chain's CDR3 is CASSYAGDRDTQYF. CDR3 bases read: TGCGCCAGCAGCTATGCAGGGGATAGAGATACG.

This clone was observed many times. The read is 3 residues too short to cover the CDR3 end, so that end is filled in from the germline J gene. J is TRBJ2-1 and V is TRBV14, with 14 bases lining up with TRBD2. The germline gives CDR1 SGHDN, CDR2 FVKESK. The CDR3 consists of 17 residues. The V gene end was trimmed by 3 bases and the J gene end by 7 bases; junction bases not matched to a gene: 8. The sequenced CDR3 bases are TGTGCCAGCAGCCAGCAGCACGGGACTAGCGGGAGAAATGAG. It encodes CASSQQHGTSGRNE. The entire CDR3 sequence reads CASSQQHGTSGRNEQFF. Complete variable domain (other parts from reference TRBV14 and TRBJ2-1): EAGVTQFPSHSVIEKGQTVTLRCDPISGHDNLYWYRRVMGKEIKFLLHFVKESKQDESGMPNNRFLAERTGGTYSTLKVQPAELEDSGVYFCASSQQHGTSGRNEQFFGPGTRLTVL.

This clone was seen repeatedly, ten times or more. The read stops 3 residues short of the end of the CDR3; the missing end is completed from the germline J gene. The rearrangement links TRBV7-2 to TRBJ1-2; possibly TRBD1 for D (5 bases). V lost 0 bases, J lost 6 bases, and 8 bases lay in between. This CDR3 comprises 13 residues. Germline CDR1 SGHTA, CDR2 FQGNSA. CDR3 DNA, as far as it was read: TGTGCCAGCAGCTTAGCCTGGGGGGATGGC. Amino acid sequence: CASSLAWGDG. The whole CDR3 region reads CASSLAWGDGYTF. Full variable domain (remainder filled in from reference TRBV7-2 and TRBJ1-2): GAGVSQSPSNKVTEKGKDVELRCDPISGHTALYWYRQSLGQGLEFLIYFQGNSAPDKSGLPSDRFSAERTGGSVSTLTIQRTQQEDSAVYLCASSLAWGDGYTFGSGTRLTVV.

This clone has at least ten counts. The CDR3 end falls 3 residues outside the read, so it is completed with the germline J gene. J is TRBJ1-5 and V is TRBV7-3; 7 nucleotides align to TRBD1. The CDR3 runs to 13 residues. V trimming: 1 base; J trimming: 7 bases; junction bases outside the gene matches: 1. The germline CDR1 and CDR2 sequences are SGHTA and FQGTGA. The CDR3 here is CASSLSRGQPQHF. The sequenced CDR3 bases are TGTGCCAGCAGCTTAAGCAGGGGGCAGCCC.

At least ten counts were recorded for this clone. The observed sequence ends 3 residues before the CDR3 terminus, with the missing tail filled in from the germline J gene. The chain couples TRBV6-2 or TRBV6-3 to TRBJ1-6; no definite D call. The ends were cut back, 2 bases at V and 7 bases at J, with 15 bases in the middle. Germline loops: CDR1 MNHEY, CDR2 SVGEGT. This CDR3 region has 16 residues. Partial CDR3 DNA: TGTGCCAGCAGTTACGGTGGCGGGATGGGGAATTCACCC. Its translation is CASSYGGGMGNSP. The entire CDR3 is CASSYGGGMGNSPLHF.

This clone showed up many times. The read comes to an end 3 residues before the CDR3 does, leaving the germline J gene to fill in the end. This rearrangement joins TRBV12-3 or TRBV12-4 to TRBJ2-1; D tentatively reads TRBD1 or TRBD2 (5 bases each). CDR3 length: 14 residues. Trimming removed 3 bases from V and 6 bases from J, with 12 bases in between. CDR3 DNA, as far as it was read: TGTGCCAGCAGTTTCAGGGTGGGGAGCAATGAG. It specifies CASSFRVGSNE. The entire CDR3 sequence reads CASSFRVGSNEQFF.

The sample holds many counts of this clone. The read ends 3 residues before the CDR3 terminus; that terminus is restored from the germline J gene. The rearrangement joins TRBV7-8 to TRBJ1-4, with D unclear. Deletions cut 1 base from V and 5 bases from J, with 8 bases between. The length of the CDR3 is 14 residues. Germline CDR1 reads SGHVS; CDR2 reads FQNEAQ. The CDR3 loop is CASSLVGSNEKLFF. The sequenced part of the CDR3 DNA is TGTGCCAGCAGCTTAGTAGGGTCAAATGAAAAA.

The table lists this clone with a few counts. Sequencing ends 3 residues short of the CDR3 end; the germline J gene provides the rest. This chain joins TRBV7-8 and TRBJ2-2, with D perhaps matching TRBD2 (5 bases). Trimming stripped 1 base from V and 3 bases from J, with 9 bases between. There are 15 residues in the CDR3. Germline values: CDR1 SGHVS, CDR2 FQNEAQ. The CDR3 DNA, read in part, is TGTGCCAGCAGCTTAGGACTAACAGACACCGGGGAG. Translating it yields CASSLGLTDTGE. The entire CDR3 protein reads CASSLGLTDTGELFF.

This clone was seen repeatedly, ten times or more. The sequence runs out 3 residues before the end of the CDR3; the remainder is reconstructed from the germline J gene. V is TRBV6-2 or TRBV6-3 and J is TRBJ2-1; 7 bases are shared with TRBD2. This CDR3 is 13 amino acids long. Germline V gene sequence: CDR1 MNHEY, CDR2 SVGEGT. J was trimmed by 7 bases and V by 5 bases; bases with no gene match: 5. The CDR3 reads CASSRGLLNEQFF. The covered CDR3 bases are TGTGCCAGCAGTAGGGGACTATTGAATGAG.

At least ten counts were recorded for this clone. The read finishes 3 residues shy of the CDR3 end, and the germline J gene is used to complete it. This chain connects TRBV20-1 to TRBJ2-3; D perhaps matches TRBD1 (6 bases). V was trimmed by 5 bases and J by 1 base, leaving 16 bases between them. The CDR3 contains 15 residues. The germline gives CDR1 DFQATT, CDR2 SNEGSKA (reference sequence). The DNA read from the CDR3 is TGCAGTGCTGAAAAGGGGGTTCGTGGCACAGATACG. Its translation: CSAEKGVRGTDT. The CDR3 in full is CSAEKGVRGTDTQYF.

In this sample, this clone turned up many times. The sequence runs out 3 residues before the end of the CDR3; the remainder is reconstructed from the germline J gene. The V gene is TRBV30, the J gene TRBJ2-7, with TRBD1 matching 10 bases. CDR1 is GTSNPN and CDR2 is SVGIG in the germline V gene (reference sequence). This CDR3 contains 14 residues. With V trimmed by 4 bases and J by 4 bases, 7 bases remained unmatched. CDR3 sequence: CAWTTGTGEYEQYF. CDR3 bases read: TGTGCCTGGACTACCGGGACAGGGGAGTACGAG. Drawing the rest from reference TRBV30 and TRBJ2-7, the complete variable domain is SQTIHQWPATLVQPVGSPLSLECTVEGTSNPNLYWYRQAAGRGLQLLFYSVGIGQISSEVPQNLSASRPQDRQFILSSKKLLLSDSGFYLCAWTTGTGEYEQYFGPGTRLTVT.

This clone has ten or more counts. CDR3 DNA, as far as it was read: TGTGCCAGCAGGGGGACAGCCTCTTACAATGAG. It yields the protein CASRGTASYNE. The full CDR3 protein is CASRGTASYNEQFF. V usage is TRBV2 and J usage is TRBJ2-1, with 7 bases fitting TRBD1. The CDR3 end lies 3 residues beyond the end of the read and is filled in from the germline J gene. There are 14 residues in the CDR3. Germline CDR1 is SNHLY and CDR2 is FYNNEI. J gave up 4 bases and V 6 bases, and 6 bases lay outside the gene matches.

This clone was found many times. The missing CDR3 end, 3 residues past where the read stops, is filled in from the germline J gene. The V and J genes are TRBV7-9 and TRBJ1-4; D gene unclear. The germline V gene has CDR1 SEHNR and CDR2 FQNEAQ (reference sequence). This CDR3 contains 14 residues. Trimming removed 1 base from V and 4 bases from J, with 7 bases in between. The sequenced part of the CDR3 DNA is TGTGCCAGCAGCTTAGGAGGGCGTAATGAAAAA. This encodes CASSLGGRNEK. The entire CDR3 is CASSLGGRNEKLFF.

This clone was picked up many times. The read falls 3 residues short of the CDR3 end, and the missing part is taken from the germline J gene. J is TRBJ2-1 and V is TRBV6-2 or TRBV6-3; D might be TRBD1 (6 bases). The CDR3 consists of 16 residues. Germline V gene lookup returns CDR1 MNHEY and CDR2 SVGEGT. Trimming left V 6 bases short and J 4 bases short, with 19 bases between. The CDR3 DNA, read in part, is TGTGCCAGCAGAAGACGATCCGGGACAAAATACAATGAG. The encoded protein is CASRRRSGTKYNE. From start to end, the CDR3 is CASRRRSGTKYNEQFF.

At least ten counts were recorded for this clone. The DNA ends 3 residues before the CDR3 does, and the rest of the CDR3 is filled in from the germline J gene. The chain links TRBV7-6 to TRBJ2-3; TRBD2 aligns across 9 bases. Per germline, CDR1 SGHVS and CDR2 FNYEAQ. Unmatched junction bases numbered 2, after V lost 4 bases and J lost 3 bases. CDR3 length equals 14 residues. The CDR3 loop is CASSSGLATDTQYF. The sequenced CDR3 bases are TGTGCCAGCAGCTCGGGACTAGCAACAGATACG.

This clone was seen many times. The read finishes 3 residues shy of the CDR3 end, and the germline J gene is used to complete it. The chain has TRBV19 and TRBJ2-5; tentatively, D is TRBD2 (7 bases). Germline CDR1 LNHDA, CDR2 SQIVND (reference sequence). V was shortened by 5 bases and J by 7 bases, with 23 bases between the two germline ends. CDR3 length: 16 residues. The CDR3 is CASSAEGAGTMRTQYF. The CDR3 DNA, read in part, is TGTGCCAGTAGTGCTGAGGGAGCGGGGACAATGAGGACC.

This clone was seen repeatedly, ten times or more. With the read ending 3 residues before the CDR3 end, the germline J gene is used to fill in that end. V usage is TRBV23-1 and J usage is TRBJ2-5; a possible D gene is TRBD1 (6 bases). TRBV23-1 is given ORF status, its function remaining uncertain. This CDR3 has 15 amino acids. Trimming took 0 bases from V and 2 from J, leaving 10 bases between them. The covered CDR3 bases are TGCGCCAGCAGTCAATCGAGGACAGCACAAGAGACC. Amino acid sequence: CASSQSRTAQET. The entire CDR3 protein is CASSQSRTAQETQYF.

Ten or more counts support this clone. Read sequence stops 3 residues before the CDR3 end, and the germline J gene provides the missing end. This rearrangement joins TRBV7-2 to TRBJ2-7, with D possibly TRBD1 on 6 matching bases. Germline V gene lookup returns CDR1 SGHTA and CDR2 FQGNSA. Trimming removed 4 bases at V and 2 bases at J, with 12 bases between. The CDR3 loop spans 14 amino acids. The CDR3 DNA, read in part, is TGTGCCAGCAGCTCGACAGGAATTACCTACGAG. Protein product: CASSSTGITYE. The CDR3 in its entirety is CASSSTGITYEQYF. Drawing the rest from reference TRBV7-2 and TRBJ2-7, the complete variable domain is GAGVSQSPSNKVTEKGKDVELRCDPISGHTALYWYRQSLGQGLEFLIYFQGNSAPDKSGLPSDRFSAERTGGSVSTLTIQRTQQEDSAVYLCASSSTGITYEQYFGPGTRLTVT.

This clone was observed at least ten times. CDR3: CASSLDRGQETQYF. CDR3 bases read: TGTGCCAGCAGCTTAGACAGGGGGCAAGAGACC. The chain employs TRBV11-2 and TRBJ2-5; 7 positions match TRBD1. The CDR3 goes on 3 residues after the read ends, and that part is filled in from the germline J gene. The CDR3 length is 14 residues. Per the germline V gene, CDR1 is SGHAT and CDR2 is FQNNGV. The trim removed 0 bases at V and 2 bases at J, leaving 0 bases unmatched.

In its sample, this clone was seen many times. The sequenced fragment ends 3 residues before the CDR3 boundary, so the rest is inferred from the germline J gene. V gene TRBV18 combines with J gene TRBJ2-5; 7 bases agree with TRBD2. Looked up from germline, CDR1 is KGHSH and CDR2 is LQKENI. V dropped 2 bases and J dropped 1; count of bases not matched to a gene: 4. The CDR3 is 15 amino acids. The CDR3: CASSPWASGQETQYF. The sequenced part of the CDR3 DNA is TGTGCCAGCTCACCATGGGCTAGCGGCCAAGAGACC.

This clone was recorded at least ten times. CDR3 in amino acids: CASSQDPIDSPYGYTF. The covered CDR3 bases are TGCGCCAGCAGCCAAGATCCCATCGACAGTCCTTATGGC. This chain joins TRBV4-1 and TRBJ1-2, with a possible D match to TRBD1 (5 bases). Coverage ceases 3 residues before the CDR3 finishes, and the germline J gene fills in the end. The CDR3 has 16 residues. From germline, CDR1 is MGHRA and CDR2 YSYEKL. V was trimmed by 0 bases and J by 5 bases, leaving 16 bases between them.

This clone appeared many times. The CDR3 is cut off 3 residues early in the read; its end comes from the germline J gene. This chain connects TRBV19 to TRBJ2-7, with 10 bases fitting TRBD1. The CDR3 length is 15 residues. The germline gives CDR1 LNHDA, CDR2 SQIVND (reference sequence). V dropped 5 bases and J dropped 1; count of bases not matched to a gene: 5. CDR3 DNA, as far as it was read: TGTGCCAGTAGTGACAGGGGGCGCGGGTCCTACGAG. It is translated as CASSDRGRGSYE. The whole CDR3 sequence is CASSDRGRGSYEQYF.

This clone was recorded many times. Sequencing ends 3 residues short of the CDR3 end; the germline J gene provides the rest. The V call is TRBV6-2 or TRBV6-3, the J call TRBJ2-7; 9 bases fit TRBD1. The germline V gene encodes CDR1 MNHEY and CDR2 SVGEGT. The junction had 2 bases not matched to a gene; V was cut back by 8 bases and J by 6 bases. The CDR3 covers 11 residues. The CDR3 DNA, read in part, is TGTGCCAGCGGGACAGGGCGCGAG. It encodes CASGTGRE. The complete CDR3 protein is CASGTGREQYF.

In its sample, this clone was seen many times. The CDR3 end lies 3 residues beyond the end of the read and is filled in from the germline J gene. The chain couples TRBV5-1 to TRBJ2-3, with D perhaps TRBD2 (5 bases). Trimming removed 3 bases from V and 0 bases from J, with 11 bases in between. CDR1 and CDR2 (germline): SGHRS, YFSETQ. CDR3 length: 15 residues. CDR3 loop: CASSSSGSSTDTQYF. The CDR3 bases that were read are TGCGCCAGCAGCTCGAGCGGTTCTAGCACAGATACG.

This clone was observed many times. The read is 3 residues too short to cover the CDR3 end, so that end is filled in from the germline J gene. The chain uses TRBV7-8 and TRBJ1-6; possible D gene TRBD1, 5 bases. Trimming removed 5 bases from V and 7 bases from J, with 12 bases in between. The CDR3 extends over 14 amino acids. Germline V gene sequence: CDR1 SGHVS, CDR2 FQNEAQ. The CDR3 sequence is CASSPREGNSPLHF. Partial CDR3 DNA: TGTGCCAGCAGCCCGAGGGAGGGGAATTCACCC.

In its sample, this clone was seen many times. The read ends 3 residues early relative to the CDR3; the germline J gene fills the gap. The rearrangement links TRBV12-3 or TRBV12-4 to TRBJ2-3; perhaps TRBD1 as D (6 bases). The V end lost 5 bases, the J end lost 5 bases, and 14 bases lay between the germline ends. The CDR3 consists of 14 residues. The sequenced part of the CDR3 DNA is TGTGCCAGCAGTCTAATGGGGGCGGGAGATACG. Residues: CASSLMGAGDT. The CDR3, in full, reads CASSLMGAGDTQYF.

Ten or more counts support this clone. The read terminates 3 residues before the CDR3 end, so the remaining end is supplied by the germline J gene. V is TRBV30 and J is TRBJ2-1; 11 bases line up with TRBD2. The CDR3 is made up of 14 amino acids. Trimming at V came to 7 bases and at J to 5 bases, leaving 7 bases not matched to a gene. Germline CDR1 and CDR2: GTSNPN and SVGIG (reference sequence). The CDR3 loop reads CASLAGGQDNEQFF. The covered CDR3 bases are TGTGCCTCTTTAGCGGGGGGGCAAGACAATGAG. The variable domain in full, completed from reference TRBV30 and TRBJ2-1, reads SQTIHQWPATLVQPVGSPLSLECTVEGTSNPNLYWYRQAAGRGLQLLFYSVGIGQISSEVPQNLSASRPQDRQFILSSKKLLLSDSGFYLCASLAGGQDNEQFFGPGTRLTVL.

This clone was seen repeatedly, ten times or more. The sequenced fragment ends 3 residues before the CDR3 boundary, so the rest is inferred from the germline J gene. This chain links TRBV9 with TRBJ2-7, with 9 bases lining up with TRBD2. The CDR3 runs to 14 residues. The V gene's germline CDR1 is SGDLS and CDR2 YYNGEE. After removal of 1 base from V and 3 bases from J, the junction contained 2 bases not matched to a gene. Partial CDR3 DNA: TGTGCCAGCAGCGTATCGACTAGCGGCTACGAG. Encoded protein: CASSVSTSGYE. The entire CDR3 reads CASSVSTSGYEQYF.

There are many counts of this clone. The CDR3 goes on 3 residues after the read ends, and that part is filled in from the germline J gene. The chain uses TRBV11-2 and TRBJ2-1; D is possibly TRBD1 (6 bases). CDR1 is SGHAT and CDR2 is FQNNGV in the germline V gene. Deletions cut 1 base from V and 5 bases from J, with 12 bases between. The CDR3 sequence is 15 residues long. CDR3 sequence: CASSLGTGSHNEQFF. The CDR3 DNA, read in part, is TGTGCCAGCAGCTTAGGTACAGGGTCCCACAATGAG.

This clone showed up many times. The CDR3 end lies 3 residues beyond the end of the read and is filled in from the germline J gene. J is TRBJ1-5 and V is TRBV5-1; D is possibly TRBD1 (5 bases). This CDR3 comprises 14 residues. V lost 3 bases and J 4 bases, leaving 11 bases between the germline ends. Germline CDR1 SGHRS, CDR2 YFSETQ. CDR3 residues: CASSSGGLNQPQHF. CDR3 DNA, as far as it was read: TGCGCCAGCAGCTCGGGGGGACTAAATCAGCCC.

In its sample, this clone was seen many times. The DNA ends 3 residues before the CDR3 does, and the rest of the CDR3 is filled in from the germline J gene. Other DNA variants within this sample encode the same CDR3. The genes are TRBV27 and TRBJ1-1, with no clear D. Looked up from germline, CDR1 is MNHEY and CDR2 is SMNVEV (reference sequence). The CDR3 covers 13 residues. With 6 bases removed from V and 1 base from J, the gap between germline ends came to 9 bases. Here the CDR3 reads CASSPLANTEAFF. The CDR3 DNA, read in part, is TGTGCCAGCAGCCCCCTGGCGAACACTGAA.

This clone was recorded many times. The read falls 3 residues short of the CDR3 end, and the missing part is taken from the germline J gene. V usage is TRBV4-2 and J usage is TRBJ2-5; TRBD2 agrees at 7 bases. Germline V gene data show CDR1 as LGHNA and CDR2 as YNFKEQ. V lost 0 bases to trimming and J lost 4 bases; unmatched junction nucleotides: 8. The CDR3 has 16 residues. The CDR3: CASSQETGGVRETQYF. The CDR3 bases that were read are TGTGCCAGCAGCCAAGAGACTGGGGGGGTACGAGAGACC.